The T cell receptor beta chain under discussion was sequenced for a study of blood T cell repertoires in COVID-19. Germline CDR1 and CDR2: GTSNPN and SVGIG (reference sequence). Trimming stripped 0 bases from V and 4 bases from J, with 4 bases between. The CDR3 totals 11 residues. In the original processing: Quantification of nucleated cells was approximated via reference gene primer amplification. Sequencing was performed with immunoSEQ multiplex PCR; in TCRdb, only in-frame clones are kept and a portion is missing. V, J and clone size are taken as reported in that table, and D and trimming were inferred from the DNA itself. This repertoire shows around 120,000 clones, 80% to 90% found once; its top ten account for just under 30%. This clone was detected once.

The chain uses TRBV30 and TRBJ2-7; D is ambiguous. Sequencing used peripheral blood. The TCR was taken from a woman in her sixties or seventies with acute or convalescent COVID-19. In DNA, the CDR3 is TGTGCCTGGAGTGTAGCGTACGAGCAGTACTTC. It specifies CAWSVAYEQYF.